The present TCR beta chain was sequenced within a study of cytomegalovirus exposure and HLA in healthy donors. Study findings and constraints: With DRB1 most and HLA-C fewest, TCR association rates differed between HLA loci in a later analysis. Researchers catalogued 160 or so TCR beta chains as cytomegalovirus-associated. Later, an analysis found that common viral pathogens appeared to be linked with several of the most significant clusters.

PCR used 60 Vbeta primers and 13 Jbeta primers. Repertoires were generated with immunoSEQ multiplex PCR, while TCRdb's copy carries only in-frame clones and drops some. The sample contains about 140,000 clones, roughly 77% of which appear only once. CDR3 length: 16 amino acids. Germline CDR1 reads MGHDK; CDR2 reads SYGVNS. Trimming took off 6 bases at V and 7 bases at J, with 22 bases between the two ends. On this clone itself: What it recognizes is unknown.

The specimen sequenced was PBMCs. The source of this sequence is a man aged 40-55 years in good health and CMV-seronegative. J is TRBJ2-1 and V is TRBV25-1; tentatively, D is TRBD2 (6 bases). The CDR3 DNA sequence: TGTGCCAGCAGCGCCGGCGGGATCGCGGGGCTAAATGAGCAGTTCTTC. This gives the protein CASSAGGIAGLNEQFF.